Listed here are 24 T cell receptor beta chains from one sample, sequenced in a study of cytomegalovirus exposure and HLA in healthy donors. The primer mix had 60 Vbeta and 13 Jbeta primers. This table comes from immunoSEQ multiplex PCR, and its TCRdb copy is limited to in-frame clones, with some not included. The table has around 140,000 clones, roughly 71% seen once. The sequenced sample was PBMCs. All receptors come from a woman between 40 and 55 years old in good health and CMV-seronegative.

As DNA, the CDR3 is TGCGCCAGCAGCCAGGACAGCTCCTTTGAAAAACTGTTTTTT. Its translation is CASSQDSSFEKLFF. The chain links TRBV5-1 to TRBJ1-4; tentative D call: TRBD1 (6 bases). There are 14 residues in the CDR3. The V end was cut by 4 bases, the J end by 7 bases, with 14 bases between. Germline CDR1 reads SGHRS; CDR2 reads YFSETQ.

The V gene is TRBV5-4, the J gene TRBJ1-1; 8 bases fit TRBD1. The germline V gene encodes CDR1 SGHNT and CDR2 YYREEE (reference sequence). The CDR3 extends over 13 amino acids. Germline trimming cut 4 bases from V and 4 bases from J; bases unmatched to any gene: 3. The CDR3 sequence is CASSHTGGTEAFF. CDR3 nucleotide sequence: TGTGCCAGCAGCCATACAGGGGGCACTGAAGCTTTCTTT. Full variable domain (outside the CDR3, taken from reference TRBV5-4 and TRBJ1-1): ETGVTQSPTHLIKTRGQQVTLRCSSQSGHNTVSWYQQALGQGPQFIFQYYREEENGRGNFPPRFSGLQFPNYSSELNVNALELDDSALYLCASSHTGGTEAFFGQGTRLTVV.

The rearrangement links TRBV6-5 to TRBJ2-4, with D possibly being TRBD1 (6 bases). The CDR3 spans 14 residues. The germline CDR1 and CDR2 sequences are MNHEY and SVGAGI. Trimming took off 5 bases at V and 5 bases at J, with 13 bases between the two ends. CDR3 residues: CASSLHRQENIQYF. The CDR3 nucleotides read TGTGCCAGCAGTCTTCACCGACAGGAAAACATTCAGTACTTC.

The chain employs TRBV5-1 and TRBJ2-7; 9 nucleotides align to TRBD1. The CDR3 sequence is 15 residues long. Per germline, CDR1 SGHRS and CDR2 YFSETQ. V gave up 0 bases and J gave up 6 bases; unmatched junction bases: 7. CDR3 nucleotide sequence: TGCGCCAGCAGCTTGGACGGGACAGGGCTCCTCGAGCAGTACTTC. It translates to CASSLDGTGLLEQYF.

The chain has TRBV27 and TRBJ1-6; D might be TRBD1 (6 bases). CDR1 and CDR2 (germline): MNHEY, SMNVEV (reference sequence). V lost 3 bases to trimming and J lost 7 bases, with 13 bases between them. The CDR3 has 15 amino acids. The CDR3 DNA reads as TGTGCCAGCAGTTTCCTCGACAGGAACAATTCACCCCTCCACTTT. It is translated as CASSFLDRNNSPLHF.

The rearrangement joins TRBV19 to TRBJ2-7, with D possibly matching TRBD1 (5 bases). V was shortened by 5 bases and J by 2 bases, with 10 bases between the two germline ends. This CDR3 is built from 13 residues. Germline values: CDR1 LNHDA, CDR2 SQIVND (reference sequence). CDR3 DNA: TGTGCCAGTAGTCGAGACAGTGCCTACGAGCAGTACTTC. As protein: CASSRDSAYEQYF.

This clone has more than one count but fewer than ten. One junction end disagrees with the germline gene, perhaps due to a read error. This sequence joins TRBV6-5 and TRBJ1-2; D uncertain. The CDR3 has 13 residues. Germline values: CDR1 MNHEY, CDR2 SVGAGI. This CDR3 is CASSDAVRGGYPF. In DNA form, the CDR3 reads TGTGCCAGCAGCGACGCGGTTCGGGGTGGCTACCCCTTC.

The chain links TRBV6-1 to TRBJ1-5, with a possible D match to TRBD1 (5 bases). The CDR3 has 14 residues. V dropped 1 base and J dropped 3 bases, with 7 bases sitting between them. In germline, CDR1 is MNHNS, CDR2 SASEGT. The CDR3 region is CASSEGQPNQPQHF. CDR3 nucleotide sequence: TGTGCCAGCAGTGAAGGACAGCCCAATCAGCCCCAGCATTTT.

The V call is TRBV6-1, the J call TRBJ1-6; D is undetermined. This CDR3 is 15 amino acids long. The germline gives CDR1 MNHNS, CDR2 SASEGT. Trimming cost V 3 bases and J 2 bases, with 8 bases left between them. The CDR3 DNA reads TGTGCCAGCAGTGAGGTCGGGACCTATAATTCACCCCTCCACTTT. As protein: CASSEVGTYNSPLHF.

This rearrangement joins TRBV18 to TRBJ2-3; no reliable D call. The germline V gene encodes CDR1 KGHSH and CDR2 LQKENI. CDR3 length equals 12 residues. V shed 0 bases and J shed 6 bases, with 4 bases lying between them. This chain's CDR3 is CASSPPSDTQYF. CDR3 DNA sequence: TGTGCCAGCTCACCACCTTCGGATACGCAGTATTTT.

The chain carries TRBV28 and TRBJ1-5; D unclear. V lost 6 bases, J lost 4 bases, and 22 bases lay in between. The length of the CDR3 is 17 residues. Germline lookup yields CDR1 MDHEN and CDR2 SYDVKM. CDR3 sequence reads: CASRSAYVFLLNQPQHF. The CDR3 DNA reads as TGTGCCAGCAGAAGCGCTTACGTCTTCCTTCTTAATCAGCCCCAGCATTTT.

The chain links TRBV25-1 to TRBJ1-1; 9 positions match TRBD1. V lost 6 bases to trimming and J lost 6 bases; unmatched junction nucleotides: 2. There are 12 residues in the CDR3. CDR1 is MGHDK, CDR2 SYGVNS, per germline. The CDR3 here is CASRGQGSEAFF. In DNA, the CDR3 is TGTGCCAGCAGAGGACAGGGGTCTGAAGCTTTCTTT.

The V gene is TRBV9, the J gene TRBJ1-4; 9 bases match TRBD1. After removal of 2 bases from V and 3 bases from J, the junction contained 2 bases not matched to a gene. Germline CDR1 and CDR2: SGDLS and YYNGEE. The CDR3 has 15 residues. CDR3 region: CASSVYRGPNEKLFF. In DNA form, the CDR3 reads TGTGCCAGCAGCGTCTACAGGGGGCCTAATGAAAAACTGTTTTTT.

This rearrangement joins TRBV29-1 to TRBJ1-1; D unresolved. This CDR3 contains 15 residues. Germline CDR1 is SQVTM and CDR2 is ANQGSEA. V lost 2 bases to trimming and J lost 2 bases, with 15 bases between them. The chain's CDR3 is CSVENAYRTNTEAFF. The DNA for the CDR3 is TGCAGCGTTGAAAACGCGTACAGAACCAACACTGAAGCTTTCTTT.

The rearrangement joins TRBV7-9 to TRBJ1-1; 8 bases line up with TRBD1. With V trimmed by 5 bases and J by 6 bases, 5 bases remained unmatched. Germline lookup yields CDR1 SEHNR and CDR2 FQNEAQ (reference sequence). The CDR3 contains 13 residues. The DNA for the CDR3 is TGTGCCAGCAGCCCGACAGGGGCGCCTGAAGCTTTCTTT. It codes for CASSPTGAPEAFF.

The chain joins TRBV20-1 to TRBJ2-1; D not resolved. The germline V and J ends were trimmed by 8 bases and 7 bases, with 9 bases remaining between them. This CDR3 region has 10 residues. Germline V gives CDR1 DFQATT, CDR2 SNEGSKA (reference sequence). The CDR3 spells CSFSWNEQFF. The CDR3 DNA sequence: TGCAGTTTTAGCTGGAATGAGCAGTTCTTC.

The V and J genes are TRBV5-4 and TRBJ2-1; 10 bases agree with TRBD1. The CDR3 sequence is 15 residues long. Germline CDR1 reads SGHNT; CDR2 reads YYREEE (reference sequence). Trimming at V came to 0 bases and at J to 7 bases, leaving 4 bases not matched to a gene. This CDR3 reads CASSLGGQGVNEQFF. CDR3 DNA: TGTGCCAGCAGCTTGGGTGGACAGGGGGTTAATGAGCAGTTCTTC.

The rearrangement joins TRBV28 to TRBJ2-7; 12 nucleotides match TRBD1. CDR3 length: 16 amino acids. The trim removed 6 bases at V and 4 bases at J, leaving 10 bases unmatched. Germline-derived CDR1 and CDR2 are MDHEN and SYDVKM. The CDR3 DNA reads TGTGCCAGCAGCCATGGAGGGACAGGGGGCAAGTACGAGCAGTACTTC. This translates into CASSHGGTGGKYEQYF.

This clone was recorded a few times. V is TRBV30 and J is TRBJ1-5, with D tentatively TRBD1 (5 bases). The V gene lost 0 bases and the J gene lost 2 bases, with 8 bases spanning the gap. The CDR3 runs to 14 residues. CDR1 is GTSNPN and CDR2 is SVGIG in the germline V gene (reference sequence). CDR3 loop: CAWSVLTGNQPQHF. CDR3 nucleotide sequence: TGTGCCTGGAGTGTACTGACAGGCAATCAGCCCCAGCATTTT.

This chain connects TRBV13 to TRBJ1-2; D is unresolved. Germline V gives CDR1 PRHDT, CDR2 FYEKMQ (reference sequence). The CDR3 loop spans 14 amino acids. V was clipped by 0 bases and J by 7 bases, with 12 bases between them. CDR3 DNA sequence: TGTGCCAGCAGCTTAGGCACTGGGCCGAGTGGCTACACCTTC. It codes for CASSLGTGPSGYTF.

The chain couples TRBV5-1 to TRBJ2-1; the D is unclear. Trimming removed 4 bases at V and 7 bases at J, with 21 bases between. The CDR3 consists of 16 residues. CDR1 and CDR2 (germline): SGHRS, YFSETQ. CDR3 in DNA: TGCGCCAGCAGCCAGAGACCCGACGGCTCCGGGAATGAGCAGTTCTTC. Protein sequence: CASSQRPDGSGNEQFF.

The V gene is TRBV5-1, the J gene TRBJ2-1; 11 bases align to TRBD2. The CDR3 is made up of 19 amino acids. The V gene end was trimmed by 0 bases and the J gene end by 4 bases; junction bases not matched to a gene: 12. CDR1 and CDR2 (germline): SGHRS, YFSETQ. The CDR3 bases are TGCGCCAGCAGCTTGGCCAACTTCGGGACTAGCGGAACATACAATGAGCAGTTCTTC. Translation gives CASSLANFGTSGTYNEQFF.

This clone has just one count. This chain joins TRBV5-4 and TRBJ1-2; no clear D. This CDR3 region has 11 residues. CDR1 is SGHNT, CDR2 YYREEE, per germline (reference sequence). V lost 5 bases to trimming and J lost 8 bases, with 10 bases between them. The CDR3 nucleotides read TGTGCCAGCAGTTTAGAGGGAGGCTACACCTTC. It is translated as CASSLEGGYTF.

The chain joins TRBV5-1 to TRBJ1-4; D not certain. V was cut by 0 bases and J by 4 bases, with 7 bases left in between. CDR1 and CDR2 (germline): SGHRS, YFSETQ. This CDR3 region has 14 residues. The CDR3 region is CASSLAGSNEKLFF. CDR3 in DNA: TGCGCCAGCAGCTTGGCGGGGAGTAATGAAAAACTGTTTTTT.